This paragraph covers one T cell receptor beta chain sequence. Profiling relied on immunoSEQ multiplex PCR, and the TCRdb table lists in-frame clones only, not all of them. The sample lists tens of thousands of clones, less than 95% seen once, with 0.85% to 0.95% in the top ten. This sample is part of a study of T cell changes during pregnancy in multiple sclerosis. Trimming removed 2 bases at V and 0 bases at J, with 9 bases between. This CDR3 has 15 amino acids. Looked up from germline, CDR1 is SGHNT and CDR2 is YYREEE (reference sequence). The source of this sequence is a female donor with multiple sclerosis, enrolled in a pregnancy study. The sequencing used peripheral blood, collected before pregnancy. The chain combines TRBV5-4 with TRBJ2-1; D might be TRBD2 (5 bases). The CDR3 sequence: CASSLEGSSYNEQFF. CDR3 nucleotide sequence: TGTGCCAGCAGCTTAGAGGGTAGCTCCTACAATGAGCAGTTCTTC.